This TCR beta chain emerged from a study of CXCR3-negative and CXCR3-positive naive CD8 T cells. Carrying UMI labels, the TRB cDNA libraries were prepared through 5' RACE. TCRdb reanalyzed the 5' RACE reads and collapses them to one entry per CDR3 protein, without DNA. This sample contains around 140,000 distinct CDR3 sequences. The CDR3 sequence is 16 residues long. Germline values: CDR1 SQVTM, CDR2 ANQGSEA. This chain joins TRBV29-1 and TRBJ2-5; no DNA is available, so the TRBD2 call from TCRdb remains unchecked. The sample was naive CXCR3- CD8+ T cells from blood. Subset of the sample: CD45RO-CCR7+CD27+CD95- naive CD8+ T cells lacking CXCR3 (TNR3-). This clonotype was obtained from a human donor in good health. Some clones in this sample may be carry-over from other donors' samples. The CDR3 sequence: CSVEILLADSQETQYF.